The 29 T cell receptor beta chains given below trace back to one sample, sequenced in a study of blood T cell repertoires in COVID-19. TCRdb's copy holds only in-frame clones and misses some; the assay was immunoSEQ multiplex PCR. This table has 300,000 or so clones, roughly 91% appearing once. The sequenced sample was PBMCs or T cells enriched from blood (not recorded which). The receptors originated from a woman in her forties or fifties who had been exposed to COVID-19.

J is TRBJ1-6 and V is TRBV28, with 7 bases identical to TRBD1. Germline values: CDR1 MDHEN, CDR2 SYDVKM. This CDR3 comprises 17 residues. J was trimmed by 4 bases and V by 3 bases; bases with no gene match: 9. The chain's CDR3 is CASSFFGRGRYNSPLHF. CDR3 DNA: TGTGCCAGCAGTTTTTTCGGCAGGGGGAGATATAATTCACCCCTCCACTTT.

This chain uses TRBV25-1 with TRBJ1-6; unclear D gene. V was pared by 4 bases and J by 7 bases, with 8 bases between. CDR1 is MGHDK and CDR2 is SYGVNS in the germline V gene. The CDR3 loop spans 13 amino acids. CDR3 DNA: TGTGCCAGCAGTGGCCTGAGGAATTCACCCCTCCACTTT. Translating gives CASSGLRNSPLHF.

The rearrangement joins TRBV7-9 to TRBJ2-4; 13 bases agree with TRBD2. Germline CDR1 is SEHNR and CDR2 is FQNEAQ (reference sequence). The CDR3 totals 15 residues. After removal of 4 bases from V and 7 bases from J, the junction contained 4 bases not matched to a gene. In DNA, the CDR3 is TGTGCCAGCAGCTCAACTAGCGGGGGGGCGAACATTCAGTACTTC. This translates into CASSSTSGGANIQYF. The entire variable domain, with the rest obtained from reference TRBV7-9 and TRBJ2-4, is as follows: DTGVSQNPRHKITKRGQNVTFRCDPISEHNRLYWYRQTLGQGPEFLTYFQNEAQLEKSRLLSDRFSAERPKGSFSTLEIQRTEQGDSAMYLCASSSTSGGANIQYFGAGTRLSVL.

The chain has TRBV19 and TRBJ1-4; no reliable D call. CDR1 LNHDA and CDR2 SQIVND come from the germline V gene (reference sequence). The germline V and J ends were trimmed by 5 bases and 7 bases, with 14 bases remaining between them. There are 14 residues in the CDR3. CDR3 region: CASSAGMGSEKLFF. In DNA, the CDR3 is TGTGCCAGTAGTGCGGGGATGGGGTCTGAAAAACTGTTTTTT.

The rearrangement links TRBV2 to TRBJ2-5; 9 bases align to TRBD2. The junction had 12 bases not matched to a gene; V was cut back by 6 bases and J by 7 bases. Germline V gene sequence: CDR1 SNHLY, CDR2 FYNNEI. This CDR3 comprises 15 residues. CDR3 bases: TGTGCCAGCAGAGAGGGCGCTAGCGGGGTGGGGACCCAGTACTTC. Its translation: CASREGASGVGTQYF.

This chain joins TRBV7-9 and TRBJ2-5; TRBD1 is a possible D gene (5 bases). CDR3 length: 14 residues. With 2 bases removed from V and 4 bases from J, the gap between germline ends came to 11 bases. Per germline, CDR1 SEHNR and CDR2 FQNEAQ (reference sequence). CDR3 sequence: CASSLRLGAETQYF. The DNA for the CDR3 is TGTGCCAGCAGCTTAAGGCTAGGGGCAGAGACCCAGTACTTC.

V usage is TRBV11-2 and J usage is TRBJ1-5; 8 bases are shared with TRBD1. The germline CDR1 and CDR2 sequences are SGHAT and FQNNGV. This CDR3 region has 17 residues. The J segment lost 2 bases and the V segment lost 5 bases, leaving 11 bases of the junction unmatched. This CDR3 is CASSPDGWGQGNQPQHF. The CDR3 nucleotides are TGTGCCAGCAGCCCCGATGGATGGGGACAGGGCAATCAGCCCCAGCATTTT. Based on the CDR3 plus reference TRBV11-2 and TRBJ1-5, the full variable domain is EAGVAQSPRYKIIEKRQSVAFWCNPISGHATLYWYQQILGQGPKLLIQFQNNGVVDDSQLPKDRFSAERLKGVDSTLKIQPAKLEDSAVYLCASSPDGWGQGNQPQHFGDGTRLSIL.

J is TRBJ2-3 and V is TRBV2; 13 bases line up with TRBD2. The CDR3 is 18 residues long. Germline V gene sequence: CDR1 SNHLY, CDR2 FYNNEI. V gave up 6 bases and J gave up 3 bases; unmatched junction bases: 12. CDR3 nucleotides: TGTGCCAGCAGCCCAACTAGCGGGGGGGCCGGAGGGACAGATACGCAGTATTTT. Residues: CASSPTSGGAGGTDTQYF. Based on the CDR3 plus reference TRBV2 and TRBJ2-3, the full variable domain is EPEVTQTPSHQVTQMGQEVILRCVPISNHLYFYWYRQILGQKVEFLVSFYNNEISEKSEIFDDQFSVERPDGSNFTLKIRSTKLEDSAMYFCASSPTSGGAGGTDTQYFGPGTRLTVL.

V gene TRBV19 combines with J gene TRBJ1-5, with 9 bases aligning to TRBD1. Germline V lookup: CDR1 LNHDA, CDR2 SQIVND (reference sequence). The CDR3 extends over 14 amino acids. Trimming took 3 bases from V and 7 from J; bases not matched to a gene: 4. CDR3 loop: CASSILDRGQPQHF. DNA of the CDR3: TGTGCCAGTAGTATTTTGGACAGGGGACAGCCCCAGCATTTT.

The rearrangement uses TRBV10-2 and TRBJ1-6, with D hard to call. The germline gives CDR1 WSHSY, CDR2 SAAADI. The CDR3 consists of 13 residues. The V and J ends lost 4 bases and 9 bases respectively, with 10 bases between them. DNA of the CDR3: TGCGCCAGCAGTGTGGGAGCGTCTTCACCCCTCCACTTT. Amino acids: CASSVGASSPLHF.

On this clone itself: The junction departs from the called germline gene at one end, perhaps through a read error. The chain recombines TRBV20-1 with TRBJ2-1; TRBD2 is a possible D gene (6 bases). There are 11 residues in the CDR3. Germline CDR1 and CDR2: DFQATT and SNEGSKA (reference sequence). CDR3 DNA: TGCAGTGCTACGGGACTCCCGGGGATAGTCTTC. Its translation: CSATGLPGIVF.

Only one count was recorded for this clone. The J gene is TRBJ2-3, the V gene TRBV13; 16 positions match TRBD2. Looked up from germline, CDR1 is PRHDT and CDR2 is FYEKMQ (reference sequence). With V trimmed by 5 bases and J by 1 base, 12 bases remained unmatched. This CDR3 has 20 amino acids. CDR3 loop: CASSRRPGLAGGRGTDTQYF. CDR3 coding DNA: TGTGCCAGCAGCCGACGTCCGGGACTAGCGGGGGGGCGTGGCACAGATACGCAGTATTTT.

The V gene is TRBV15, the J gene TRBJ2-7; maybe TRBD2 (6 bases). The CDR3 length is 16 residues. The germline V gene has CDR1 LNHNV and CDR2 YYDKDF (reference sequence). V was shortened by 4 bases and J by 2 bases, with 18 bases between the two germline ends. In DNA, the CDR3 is TGTGCCACCAGCAAGGGAGGCGGGGTTGGAACCTACGAGCAGTACTTC. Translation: CATSKGGGVGTYEQYF. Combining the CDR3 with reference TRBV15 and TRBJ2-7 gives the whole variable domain DAMVIQNPRYQVTQFGKPVTLSCSQTLNHNVMYWYQQKSSQAPKLLFHYYDKDFNNEADTPDNFQSRRPNTSFCFLDIRSPGLGDTAMYLCATSKGGGVGTYEQYFGPGTRLTVT.

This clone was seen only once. CDR3 coding DNA: TGTGCCAGCAGCTGGGACTCTCGCACTGAAGCTTTCTTT. The encoded protein is CASSWDSRTEAFF. The chain recombines TRBV27 with TRBJ1-1, with D possibly being TRBD1 (5 bases). CDR3 length: 13 amino acids. V was shortened by 6 bases and J by 4 bases, with 12 bases between the two germline ends. CDR1 and CDR2 from the germline V gene are MNHEY and SMNVEV (reference sequence).

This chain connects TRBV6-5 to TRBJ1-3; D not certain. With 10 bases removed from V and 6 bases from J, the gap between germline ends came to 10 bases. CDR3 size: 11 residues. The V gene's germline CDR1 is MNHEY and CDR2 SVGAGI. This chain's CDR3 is CATLTVNTIYF. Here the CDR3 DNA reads TGTGCCACCCTCACAGTAAACACCATATATTTT.

The DNA for the CDR3 is TGTGCCATAGGACAGGGGCTCGGTGAAAAACTGTTTTTT. Its translation is CAIGQGLGEKLFF. The J gene is TRBJ1-4, the V gene TRBV28; 9 nucleotides align to TRBD1. There are 13 residues in the CDR3. Germline CDR1 reads MDHEN; CDR2 reads SYDVKM. J lost 7 bases, V lost 10 bases, and 7 bases had no gene match.

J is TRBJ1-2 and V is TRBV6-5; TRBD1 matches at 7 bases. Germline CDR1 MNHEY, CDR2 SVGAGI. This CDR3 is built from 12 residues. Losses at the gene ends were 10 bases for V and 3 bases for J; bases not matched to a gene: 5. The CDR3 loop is CATSQGDYGYTF. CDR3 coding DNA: TGTGCCACCTCCCAGGGGGACTATGGCTACACCTTC.

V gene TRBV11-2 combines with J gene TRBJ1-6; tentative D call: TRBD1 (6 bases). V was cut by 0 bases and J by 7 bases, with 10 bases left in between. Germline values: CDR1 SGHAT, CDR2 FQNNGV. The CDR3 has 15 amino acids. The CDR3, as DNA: TGTGCCAGCAGCTTAGATGGACAGTCGAATTCACCCCTCCACTTT. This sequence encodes CASSLDGQSNSPLHF.

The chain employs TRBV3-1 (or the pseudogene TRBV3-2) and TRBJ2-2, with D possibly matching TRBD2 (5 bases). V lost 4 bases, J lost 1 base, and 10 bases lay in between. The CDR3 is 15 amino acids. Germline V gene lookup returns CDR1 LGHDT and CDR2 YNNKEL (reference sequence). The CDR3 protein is CASSLSGENTGELFF. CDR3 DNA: TGTGCCAGCAGCCTTTCCGGGGAGAACACCGGGGAGCTGTTTTTT.

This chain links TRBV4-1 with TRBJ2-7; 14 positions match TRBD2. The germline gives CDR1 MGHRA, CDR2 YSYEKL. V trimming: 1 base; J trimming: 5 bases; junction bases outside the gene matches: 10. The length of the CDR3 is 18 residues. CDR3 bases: TGCGCCAGCAGCCAAGGACTAGCGGGGGGGCTGAGTTCCCACGAGCAGTACTTC. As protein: CASSQGLAGGLSSHEQYF.

The CDR3 nucleotides read TGCGCCAGCAGCCAAGATCGATCTAGCGGGGGGTTCGGTACGCAGTATTTT. Protein sequence: CASSQDRSSGGFGTQYF. This chain uses TRBV4-1 with TRBJ2-3, with TRBD2 matching 11 bases. This CDR3 has 17 amino acids. Trimming took 0 bases from V and 8 from J; bases not matched to a gene: 10. Germline assignment: CDR1 MGHRA and CDR2 YSYEKL.

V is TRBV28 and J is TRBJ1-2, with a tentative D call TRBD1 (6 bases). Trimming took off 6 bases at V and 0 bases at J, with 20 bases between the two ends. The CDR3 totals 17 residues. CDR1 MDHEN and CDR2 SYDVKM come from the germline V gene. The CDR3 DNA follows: TGTGCCAGCAGCCCGGCAGGGGTCGACGCCACTAACTATGGCTACACCTTC. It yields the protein CASSPAGVDATNYGYTF.

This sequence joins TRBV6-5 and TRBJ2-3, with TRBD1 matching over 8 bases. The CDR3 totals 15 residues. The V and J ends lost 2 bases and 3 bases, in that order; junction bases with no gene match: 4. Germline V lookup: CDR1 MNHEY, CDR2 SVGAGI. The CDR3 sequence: CASSYRTGRTDTQYF. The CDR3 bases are TGTGCCAGCAGTTACCGGACAGGGCGTACAGATACGCAGTATTTT.

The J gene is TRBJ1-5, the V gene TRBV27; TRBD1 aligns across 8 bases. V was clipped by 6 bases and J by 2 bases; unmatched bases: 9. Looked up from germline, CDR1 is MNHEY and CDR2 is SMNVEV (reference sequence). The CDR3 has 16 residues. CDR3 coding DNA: TGTGCCAGCAGGCTCCAGGGGGCCGGGGGCAATCAGCCCCAGCATTTT. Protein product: CASRLQGAGGNQPQHF.

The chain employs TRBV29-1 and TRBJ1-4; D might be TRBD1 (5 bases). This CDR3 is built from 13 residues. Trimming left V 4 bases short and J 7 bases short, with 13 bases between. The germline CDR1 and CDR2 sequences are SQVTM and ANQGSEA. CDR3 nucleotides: TGCAGCGTTGGCCGTAGTCAGGGTGAAAAACTGTTTTTT. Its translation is CSVGRSQGEKLFF.

In nucleotides, the CDR3 is TGTGCCAGCAGAAACCGGGAAGGCTCTGGAAACACCATATATTTT. As protein: CASRNREGSGNTIYF. The chain links TRBV5-4 to TRBJ1-3, with no clear D. The germline CDR1 and CDR2 sequences are SGHNT and YYREEE (reference sequence). This CDR3 has 15 residues. V was pared by 5 bases and J by 0 bases, with 12 bases between. The whole variable domain, remainder taken from reference TRBV5-4 and TRBJ1-3, is ETGVTQSPTHLIKTRGQQVTLRCSSQSGHNTVSWYQQALGQGPQFIFQYYREEENGRGNFPPRFSGLQFPNYSSELNVNALELDDSALYLCASRNREGSGNTIYFGEGSWLTVV.

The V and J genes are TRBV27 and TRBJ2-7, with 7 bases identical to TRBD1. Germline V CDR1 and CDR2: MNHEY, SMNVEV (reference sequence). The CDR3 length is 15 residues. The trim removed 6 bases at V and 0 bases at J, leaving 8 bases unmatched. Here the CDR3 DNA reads TGTGCCAGCAGAGACCGGACAGGCATCTCCTACGAGCAGTACTTC. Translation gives CASRDRTGISYEQYF.

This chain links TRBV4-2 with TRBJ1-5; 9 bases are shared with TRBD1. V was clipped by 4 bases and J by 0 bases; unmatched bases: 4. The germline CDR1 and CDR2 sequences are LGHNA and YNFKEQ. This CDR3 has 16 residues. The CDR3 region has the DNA TGTGCCAGCAGCCTAGGGACAGGGAATAGCAATCAGCCCCAGCATTTT. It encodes CASSLGTGNSNQPQHF.

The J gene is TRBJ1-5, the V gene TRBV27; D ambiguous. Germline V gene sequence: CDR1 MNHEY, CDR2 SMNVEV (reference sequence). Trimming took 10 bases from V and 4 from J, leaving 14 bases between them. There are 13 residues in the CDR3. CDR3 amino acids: CATSLGRNQPQHF. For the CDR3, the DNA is TGTGCCACTTCCCTAGGTCGGAATCAGCCCCAGCATTTT.